These 30 T cell receptor beta chains originate from one sample sequenced in a study of T cells after yellow fever vaccination. Each CDR3 protein is one row after TCRdb ran MiXCR on the 5' RACE reads. The table lists about 230,000 distinct CDR3 sequences, 6.5% to 7.5% of them singletons, with about 0.95% in the top ten. Sequencing used CD4+ T cells sorted from PBMCs, obtained on the day of the yellow fever booster vaccination. The receptor set was obtained from a man under 40 who received the YFV17D yellow fever vaccine.

This clonotype was picked up a small number of times. The chain couples TRBV28 to TRBJ2-7; no firm D call. CDR3 length equals 11 residues. Germline loops: CDR1 MDHEN, CDR2 SYDVKM. V was cut by 10 bases and J by 4 bases, with 11 bases left in between. The CDR3 loop reads CATQSPYEQYF. The DNA of the CDR3 is TGTGCCACCCAATCCCCTTACGAGCAGTACTTC.

The chain employs TRBV6-2 or TRBV6-3 and TRBJ2-7; TRBD2 matches 8 bases. The CDR3 runs 13 residues. V was pared by 7 bases and J by 2 bases, with 4 bases of the junction left unmatched. The germline CDR1 and CDR2 sequences are MNHEY and SVGEGT. The CDR3 reads CASKQGLAYEQYF. The DNA of the CDR3 is TGTGCCAGCAAGCAGGGACTAGCCTACGAGCAGTACTTC.

Concerning this clonotype: A much bigger clone sits one base away, suggesting this may be a read error. In DNA form, the CDR3 reads TGCAGCCACAGGCGGATCCCCGGGGCCACAGATACGCAGTATTTT. Translation gives CSHRRIPGATDTQYF. The chain carries TRBV29-1 and TRBJ2-3; D may correspond to TRBD1 or TRBD2 (5 bases each). Trimming removed 8 bases at V and 2 bases at J, with 20 bases between. The CDR3 is 15 amino acids. Germline V gene sequence: CDR1 SQVTM, CDR2 ANQGSEA.

The V gene is TRBV20-1, the J gene TRBJ2-1; TRBD2 is a possible D gene (5 bases). Trimming removed 1 base from V and 3 bases from J, with 19 bases in between. CDR1 DFQATT and CDR2 SNEGSKA come from the germline V gene (reference sequence). The CDR3 extends over 17 amino acids. CDR3 coding DNA: TGCAGTGCTAGAGGGAATAGTGGTACTAGATTCTACAATGAGCAGTTCTTC. As protein: CSARGNSGTRFYNEQFF.

This clonotype has at least ten counts. V is TRBV7-9 and J is TRBJ2-5; D not certain. Between the trimmed V and J ends, which lost 0 bases and 2 bases, there was a span of 7 bases. The CDR3 totals 14 residues. The germline V gene has CDR1 SEHNR and CDR2 FQNEAQ (reference sequence). The DNA for the CDR3 is TGTGCCAGCAGCTTAGCAGGGCAGCAAGAGACCCAGTACTTC. This translates into CASSLAGQQETQYF.

Ten or more counts support this clonotype. The genes are TRBV28 and TRBJ2-3; D not certain. Trimming took off 1 base at V and 1 base at J, with 12 bases between the two ends. Per the germline V gene, CDR1 is MDHEN and CDR2 is SYDVKM. This CDR3 contains 16 residues. Here the CDR3 reads CASSLSGMARTDTQYF. In DNA, the CDR3 is TGTGCCAGCAGTTTATCTGGGATGGCACGCACAGATACGCAGTATTTT.

This clonotype appeared many times. The rearrangement uses TRBV5-1 and TRBJ2-7; 7 bases fit TRBD2. The CDR3 is 14 amino acids. Germline CDR1 and CDR2: SGHRS and YFSETQ. The ends lost 4 bases at V and 3 bases at J; junction bases unmatched: 7. CDR3 in DNA: TGCGCCAGCAGCCGGGAGGTGGGGTTCTACGAGCAGTACTTC. As protein: CASSREVGFYEQYF.

There are a few counts of this clonotype. The J gene is TRBJ2-1, the V gene TRBV11-2, with D perhaps matching TRBD2 (5 bases). Between the trimmed V and J ends, which lost 5 bases and 0 bases, there was a span of 20 bases. The germline V gene has CDR1 SGHAT and CDR2 FQNNGV. The CDR3 extends over 18 amino acids. As DNA, the CDR3 is TGTGCCAGCAGCCCAAGCCGTAATAGCGCGATCTCCTACAATGAGCAGTTCTTC. It translates to CASSPSRNSAISYNEQFF.

This clonotype has ten or more counts. The chain recombines TRBV6-5 with TRBJ2-5; TRBD1 is a possible D gene (6 bases). The germline gives CDR1 MNHEY, CDR2 SVGAGI. The CDR3 extends over 15 amino acids. V lost 0 bases and J lost 4, with 12 bases in between. The CDR3 loop reads CASSYSRGGRETQYF. The CDR3 DNA reads as TGTGCCAGCAGTTACTCGAGAGGGGGACGAGAGACCCAGTACTTC.

The chain couples TRBV28 to TRBJ2-1; TRBD1 or TRBD2 may be the D gene (6 bases each). Germline values: CDR1 MDHEN, CDR2 SYDVKM. The V end lost 7 bases, the J end lost 10 bases, and 17 bases lay between the germline ends. The CDR3 extends over 13 amino acids. The CDR3 region is CASTLSGGGEQFF. The CDR3 DNA reads TGTGCCAGCACCTTGTCAGGAGGGGGGGAGCAGTTCTTC.

The table lists this clonotype with a few counts. The gene calls are TRBV7-3 and TRBJ1-1; D unresolved. Trimming removed 2 bases at V and 1 base at J, with 8 bases between. The CDR3 is made up of 14 amino acids. Germline V CDR1 and CDR2: SGHTA, FQGTGA. CDR3 bases: TGTGCCAGCAGCTTATCGGCGGGGAACACTGAAGCTTTCTTT. It is translated as CASSLSAGNTEAFF.

This clonotype was recorded many times. The rearrangement links TRBV7-3 to TRBJ1-1; D not resolved. The CDR3 length is 14 residues. With 0 bases removed from V and 5 bases from J, the gap between germline ends came to 10 bases. Germline CDR1 is SGHTA and CDR2 is FQGTGA. DNA for the CDR3: TGTGCCAGCAGCTTAACAGGGCCCGATACTGAAGCTTTCTTT. As protein: CASSLTGPDTEAFF.

This chain connects TRBV28 to TRBJ2-6, with D unresolved. The CDR3 is made up of 15 amino acids. In germline, CDR1 is MDHEN, CDR2 SYDVKM. Trimming cost V 4 bases and J 2 bases, with 9 bases left between them. The CDR3 here is CASSSEGAGANVLTF. The DNA for the CDR3 is TGTGCCAGCAGTTCTGAAGGAGCTGGGGCCAACGTCCTGACTTTC.

This clonotype was counted at least ten times. J is TRBJ2-1 and V is TRBV5-1; TRBD2 matches at 8 bases. The CDR3 extends over 16 amino acids. CDR1 and CDR2 from the germline V gene are SGHRS and YFSETQ. V gave up 7 bases and J gave up 2 bases; unmatched junction bases: 11. CDR3 amino acids: CASGVSLAGTYNEQFF. In nucleotides, the CDR3 is TGCGCCAGCGGCGTATCGTTAGCGGGAACCTACAATGAGCAGTTCTTC.

This clonotype was picked up many times. The J gene is TRBJ2-3, the V gene TRBV7-2, with TRBD2 matching over 8 bases. The ends lost 5 bases at V and 0 bases at J; junction bases unmatched: 4. This CDR3 spans 15 amino acids. CDR1 and CDR2 (germline): SGHTA, FQGNSA. This CDR3 reads CASSPLAASTDTQYF. Here the CDR3 DNA reads TGTGCCAGCAGCCCACTAGCGGCCAGCACAGATACGCAGTATTTT.

This clonotype was detected only a few times. J is TRBJ2-3 and V is TRBV12-3 or TRBV12-4; D not certain. The CDR3 totals 15 residues. V was shortened by 0 bases and J by 2 bases, with 9 bases between the two germline ends. The CDR3 DNA reads TGTGCCAGCAGTTTAGCCCTGTCTAACACAGATACGCAGTATTTT. It encodes CASSLALSNTDTQYF.

This clonotype turned up a few times. V gene TRBV24-1 combines with J gene TRBJ2-7; D remains unclear. Germline V gene lookup returns CDR1 KGHDR and CDR2 SFDVKD. This CDR3 is 17 amino acids long. V lost 4 bases to trimming and J lost 7 bases, with 25 bases between them. The CDR3: CATSEAGFPTTSREQYF. CDR3 sequence (DNA): TGTGCCACCAGTGAGGCAGGTTTTCCTACCACATCTCGGGAGCAGTACTTC.

This clonotype was seen repeatedly, ten times or more. The V and J genes are TRBV12-3 or TRBV12-4 and TRBJ2-2; 7 nucleotides agree with TRBD2. The CDR3 length is 14 residues. V gave up 1 base and J gave up 7 bases; unmatched junction bases: 3. This CDR3 reads CASSLGEGIGELFF. CDR3 coding DNA: TGTGCCAGCAGTTTAGGGGAGGGGATCGGGGAGCTGTTTTTT.

This clonotype occurred a few times. The V and J genes are TRBV7-9 and TRBJ2-2; D is possibly TRBD2 (6 bases). The CDR3 is 16 residues long. The V and J ends lost 5 bases and 0 bases respectively, with 13 bases between them. Germline values: CDR1 SEHNR, CDR2 FQNEAQ (reference sequence). This CDR3 is CASSPRTTSNTGELFF. CDR3 bases: TGTGCCAGCAGCCCCCGGACTACCTCGAACACCGGGGAGCTGTTTTTT.

There are a few counts of this clonotype. The chain recombines TRBV19 with TRBJ1-1; possible D gene TRBD1, 5 bases. The CDR3 length is 16 residues. From germline, CDR1 is LNHDA and CDR2 SQIVND (reference sequence). V was cut by 6 bases and J by 1 base, with 18 bases left in between. The CDR3 DNA is TGTGCCAGTAGCCGAAGTCGGGGGAACGGGAACACTGAAGCTTTCTTT. Amino acids: CASSRSRGNGNTEAFF.

The sample holds a few counts of this clonotype. The rearrangement uses TRBV24-1 and TRBJ2-2; D is unresolved. Germline V gives CDR1 KGHDR, CDR2 SFDVKD. Trimming shortened V by 4 bases and J by 0 bases, and 2 bases separated the two germline ends. This CDR3 comprises 13 residues. As DNA, the CDR3 is TGTGCCACCAGTGAGCCGAACACCGGGGAGCTGTTTTTT. It yields the protein CATSEPNTGELFF.

This clonotype was seen at least ten times. The chain has TRBV10-3 and TRBJ2-5; 9 bases are a match to TRBD1. V gave up 6 bases and J gave up 3 bases; unmatched junction bases: 5. Germline V CDR1 and CDR2: ENHRY, SYGVKD. CDR3 length: 14 residues. Here the CDR3 reads CAIRPGQGEETQYF. The CDR3 DNA reads TGTGCCATCAGACCGGGACAGGGAGAAGAGACCCAGTACTTC.

This clonotype was counted a few times. The rearrangement links TRBV20-1 to TRBJ1-1; 9 nucleotides agree with TRBD1. The CDR3 sequence is 15 residues long. Germline V gene sequence: CDR1 DFQATT, CDR2 SNEGSKA (reference sequence). After removal of 0 bases from V and 2 bases from J, the junction contained 4 bases not matched to a gene. The CDR3, as DNA: TGCAGTGCTAGAGATACGGGACAGGGAAACACTGAAGCTTTCTTT. This translates into CSARDTGQGNTEAFF.

Ten or more counts support this clonotype. The genes are TRBV15 and TRBJ2-5, with unresolved D. Germline V gene sequence: CDR1 LNHNV, CDR2 YYDKDF (reference sequence). The V end lost 4 bases, the J end lost 5 bases, and 8 bases lay between the germline ends. This CDR3 is built from 12 residues. CDR3 nucleotides: TGTGCCACCAGCATGGTAGGGGAGACCCAGTACTTC. Protein product: CATSMVGETQYF.

This sequence joins TRBV20-1 and TRBJ2-2; D might be TRBD2 (6 bases). Per germline, CDR1 DFQATT and CDR2 SNEGSKA (reference sequence). This CDR3 spans 15 amino acids. V gave up 0 bases and J gave up 3 bases, with 11 bases separating them. Here the CDR3 reads CSARDRGDDTGELFF. The CDR3 DNA reads TGCAGTGCTAGAGATCGCGGGGATGACACCGGGGAGCTGTTTTTT.

This clonotype was counted ten times or more. This chain joins TRBV30 and TRBJ2-1, with TRBD2 identical over 7 bases. CDR1 GTSNPN and CDR2 SVGIG come from the germline V gene (reference sequence). Losses at the gene ends were 4 bases for V and 0 bases for J; bases not matched to a gene: 9. This CDR3 comprises 16 residues. CDR3 DNA: TGTGCCTGGACCCCTATCGGGGGGTCCTCCTACAATGAGCAGTTCTTC. Translating it yields CAWTPIGGSSYNEQFF.

This chain joins TRBV14 and TRBJ2-1; the match to TRBD1 covers 9 bases. Germline V gene sequence: CDR1 SGHDN, CDR2 FVKESK. The V gene end was trimmed by 1 base and the J gene end by 10 bases; junction bases not matched to a gene: 5. There are 14 residues in the CDR3. CDR3 protein: CASSQAGTGWEQFF. The CDR3 coding sequence is TGTGCCAGCAGCCAAGCGGGGACAGGGTGGGAGCAGTTCTTC.

This clonotype was counted many times. The J gene is TRBJ2-7, the V gene TRBV7-2; a weak D match, TRBD2 (6 bases). The CDR3 spans 14 residues. The germline CDR1 and CDR2 sequences are SGHTA and FQGNSA. V shed 1 base and J shed 3 bases, with 10 bases lying between them. This chain's CDR3 is CASSLEVGGYEQYF. The CDR3, as DNA: TGTGCCAGCAGCTTAGAGGTGGGGGGCTACGAGCAGTACTTC.

In this sample, this clonotype turned up a few times. The rearrangement uses TRBV20-1 and TRBJ1-3; 8 bases are a match to TRBD1. This CDR3 has 14 amino acids. The ends lost 6 bases at V and 0 bases at J; junction bases unmatched: 4. Germline lookup yields CDR1 DFQATT and CDR2 SNEGSKA (reference sequence). CDR3 in amino acids: CSAPGQASGNTIYF. CDR3 DNA: TGCAGTGCACCGGGACAGGCCTCTGGAAACACCATATATTTT.

This chain joins TRBV6-2 or TRBV6-3 and TRBJ2-2; D gene ambiguous. Per the germline V gene, CDR1 is MNHEY and CDR2 is SVGEGT. Trimming pared 6 bases from V and 8 bases from J, leaving 22 bases between. The CDR3 is 16 residues long. The CDR3 protein is CASSAHSWTQRGELFF. CDR3 coding DNA: TGTGCCAGCAGCGCCCACTCTTGGACCCAGAGGGGGGAGCTGTTTTTT.